This T cell receptor beta chain was found in a study of shared clonotypes between healthy human individuals. The study's findings and limits: It was anticipated that sequencing depth would influence how many clonotypes donors shared.

The assay was immunoSEQ multiplex PCR, and TCRdb's table has in-frame clones only and misses some. The sample records 2 million to 2.5 million clones, around 95% being singletons. A word on this clone: Its target is not known.

Trimming cost V 7 bases and J 1 base, with 14 bases left between them. Germline V gene lookup returns CDR1 LNHDA and CDR2 SQIVND (reference sequence). CDR3 length equals 14 residues. This TCR derives from a man between 18 and 29 years old in good health. The sequencing input was naive CD4+ T cells sorted from blood. The subset denotes: CD45RA+ positively selected. The chain employs TRBV19 and TRBJ2-7, with a possible D match to TRBD1 (6 bases). CDR3 region: CASKLRTVSYEQYF. CDR3 sequence (DNA): TGTGCCAGTAAACTACGGACAGTATCCTACGAGCAGTACTTC. The entire variable domain, with the rest obtained from reference TRBV19 and TRBJ2-7, is as follows: DGGITQSPKYLFRKEGQNVTLSCEQNLNHDAMYWYRQDPGQGLRLIYYSQIVNDFQKGDIAEGYSVSREKKESFPLTVTSAQKNPTAFYLCASKLRTVSYEQYFGPGTRLTVT.